This T cell receptor beta chain was captured in a study of T-cell memory formation after mild COVID-19 (dated by TCRdb to the early 2020s). Notes on the research overall: TCR sequence clusters from the two donors were found to be largely donor specific. In a couple of donors, T-cell clones that expanded and contracted after mild COVID-19 were followed by sequencing TCRalpha and TCRbeta repertoires longitudinally. Two young, previously healthy adult volunteers made up the cohort, one male and one female.

Here is what the overall study found, with its caveats: Some responding clones were detected in pre-infection memory, suggesting pre-existing cross-reactive memory T cells joined the SARS-CoV-2 response. Contracting CD4+ clones were found mainly in CM and EM memory subsets, while CD8+ clones were enriched in EMRA. The study covered only a couple of mild cases, and larger cohorts including severe cases with pre-infection samples were considered necessary. Clones that contracted from day 15 to 85 showed balanced CD4/CD8 phenotypes, whereas a second wave of clones that expanded from day 15 to 37 leaned towards CD4+. SARS-CoV-2 specificity of the second-wave clones peaking on day 37 was not confirmed.

Instrument used: Illumina NovaSeq 6000. Using 5'RACE with constant-segment primers, TCRalpha and TCRbeta cDNA libraries were constructed, with sample barcodes and unique molecular identifiers added in the process. RNA was extracted from every sample with Trizol reagent. Amplification of the libraries took two PCR steps, and the second step added a second sample barcode plus Illumina TruSeq adapters. Libraries were sequenced on an Illumina NovaSeq with 2 x 150 bp paired-end reads. Under the source paper's analysis protocol: The reads were demultiplexed and collapsed into UMI-guided consensus sequences using migec v1.2.7. Using mixcr v2.1.11, UMI consensuses were aligned to TRA and TRB V and J templates and then assembled into clonotypes. Expanded or contracted clonotypes were those called significant by both edgeR and NoisET, with noise models trained on biological replicates. For edgeR calls, the thresholds were a false discovery rate-adjusted p below 0.01 and a log2 fold-change of 1. PCA with hierarchical clustering of max-normalized trajectories of the 1000 most abundant clonotypes was used as exploratory dynamics analysis. Separately sequenced CD4+ and CD8+ repertoires were used to assign the CD4 or CD8 phenotype of responding clones. TCRdb reprocessing: public reads trimmed at Q25 with fastp, clones called with MiXCR, in-frame beta chains kept. Under each unique CDR3 protein, matching rows form one entry showing the most common genes and DNA. TCRdb's processing, not the authors' own work, is the source of the V and J calls. This sample has almost 45,000 distinct CDR3 sequences in its table, and 5.5% to 8.5% of those were observed once. Roughly 0.79% of the sample belongs to the ten largest clones.

Ficoll-Paque density gradient centrifugation was the method used to isolate PBMCs. The CDR3 starts with the cysteine, ends with the phenylalanine, and has 15 residues. Left in the record is the CDR3 DNA by itself, 45 bases read in frame from the first base. The germline ends are 17 bases apart after V is trimmed by 6 bases and J by 8 bases. CDR1 and CDR2, looked up from the germline V gene (reference sequence), are LNHNV and YYDKDF. Ten or more counts support this clonotype. This clone's antigen is unknown. Base qualities are not provided; no much larger clone lies one nucleotide away. This receptor chain uses TRBV15 and TRBJ1-6; 5 matching bases give a weak D call of TRBD1. Sequenced input: PBMCs or a T cell subset sorted from them (not recorded which). The clonotype was recovered from an adult who had mild COVID-19 (a few samples of this study predate the infection). The sample titles of this study are shuffled in the database, so cell type and time point are left out. The CDR3 corresponds to CATSQTGTTDSPLHF. The base sequence is TGTGCCACCAGTCAAACCGGGACTACGGATTCACCCCTCCACTTT.